The next 9 T cell receptor beta chains were all read from a single sample in a study of T cells in Graves' hyperthyroidism and ophthalmopathy. TCR beta CDR3 region amplification was performed from RNA transcripts. A set of HTBI primers served as the primers for a first-round RT-PCR of the TCR CDR3. TCRdb analysed the multiplex PCR reads with MiXCR anew, one entry per CDR3 protein. The data hold about 370,000 distinct CDR3 sequences, with 15% observed a single time. Sequenced material: blood. Every receptor here comes from a woman aged 55-69 years with Graves' ophthalmopathy.

The chain has TRBV9 and TRBJ2-1, with no clear D. The germline V and J ends were trimmed by 0 bases and 7 bases, with 8 bases remaining between them. This CDR3 region has 13 residues. Germline CDR1 SGDLS, CDR2 YYNGEE. This CDR3 reads CASSVATGNEQFF. CDR3 coding DNA: TGTGCCAGCAGCGTAGCTACGGGTAATGAGCAGTTCTTC.

The chain carries TRBV5-4 and TRBJ2-1; 9 nucleotides agree with TRBD2. There are 14 residues in the CDR3. Germline V gene data show CDR1 as SGHNT and CDR2 as YYREEE (reference sequence). V gave up 9 bases and J gave up 6 bases; unmatched junction bases: 10. CDR3 in amino acids: CATQNPTSGNEQFF. The CDR3 nucleotides are TGTGCCACCCAGAATCCGACTAGCGGCAATGAGCAGTTCTTC.

Only a few counts were recorded for this clonotype. The chain couples TRBV20-1 to TRBJ1-2; D gene unclear. There are 13 residues in the CDR3. Per the germline V gene, CDR1 is DFQATT and CDR2 is SNEGSKA (reference sequence). V lost 0 bases and J 2 bases, leaving 7 bases between the germline ends. The CDR3 DNA sequence: TGCAGTGCTAGAGATCTGGAAAACTATGGCTACACCTTC. Translation gives CSARDLENYGYTF.

The rearrangement links TRBV5-4 to TRBJ2-2; D remains unclear. Trimming stripped 0 bases from V and 3 bases from J, with 9 bases between. Germline lookup yields CDR1 SGHNT and CDR2 YYREEE (reference sequence). There are 15 residues in the CDR3. The chain's CDR3 is CASSLAKSDTGELFF. In nucleotides, the CDR3 is TGTGCCAGCAGCTTGGCCAAGAGTGACACCGGGGAGCTGTTTTTT.

This clonotype was seen repeatedly, ten times or more. The genes are TRBV11-2 and TRBJ1-5, with D possibly matching TRBD1 (6 bases). Germline V lookup: CDR1 SGHAT, CDR2 FQNNGV. Trimming shortened V by 0 bases and J by 6 bases, and 15 bases separated the two germline ends. The CDR3 has 16 amino acids. The DNA for the CDR3 is TGTGCCAGCAGCTTAGAGGGGTCGGGGGCTGGTCAGCCCCAGCATTTT. Translation gives CASSLEGSGAGQPQHF.

Many counts were recorded for this clonotype. The chain joins TRBV28 to TRBJ2-3; a possible D gene is TRBD1 (6 bases). This CDR3 is 14 amino acids long. Germline CDR1 MDHEN, CDR2 SYDVKM. V shed 6 bases and J shed 0 bases, with 10 bases lying between them. The CDR3 nucleotides are TGTGCCAGCAGATCCGGGACAAGCACAGATACGCAGTATTTT. This codes for CASRSGTSTDTQYF.

This clonotype has only a few counts. The V gene is TRBV27, the J gene TRBJ2-2; D gene unclear. CDR1 and CDR2 (germline): MNHEY, SMNVEV (reference sequence). The V and J ends lost 3 bases and 9 bases respectively, with 11 bases between them. The CDR3 covers 13 residues. CDR3 loop: CASSFRTPRELFF. The CDR3 bases are TGTGCCAGCAGTTTCCGCACGCCCCGGGAGCTGTTTTTT.

This chain connects TRBV6-5 to TRBJ1-6; perhaps TRBD1 as D (6 bases). V was cut by 0 bases and J by 0 bases, with 15 bases left in between. Germline V gene lookup returns CDR1 MNHEY and CDR2 SVGAGI. This CDR3 is 19 amino acids long. The CDR3, as DNA: TGTGCCAGCAGTTACTCGATTCAAGGGGGAAGCTCCTATAATTCACCCCTCCACTTT. This encodes CASSYSIQGGSSYNSPLHF.

This clonotype was found many times. The chain is built from TRBV12-3 or TRBV12-4 and TRBJ2-2; 7 nucleotides line up with TRBD2. V lost 5 bases and J lost 6; bases outside the gene matches: 9. The CDR3 is made up of 15 amino acids. CDR3 in DNA: TGTGCCAGCAGTGTTGGCGGGAGCTCACCCGGGGAGCTGTTTTTT. It encodes CASSVGGSSPGELFF.